These T cell receptor beta chains were read from a single sample in a study of spatial heterogeneity in lung cancer. TCRdb re-called the 5' RACE reads through MiXCR, storing one row per CDR3 protein. Of 95,000 to 120,000 distinct CDR3 sequences in the sample, 10% to 11% were seen once. Source: PBMCs, taken at follow-up. These receptors were taken from a female donor with early-stage non-small cell lung cancer. Each CDR3 is given with its conserved first and last residue. D genes are given only for firm matches. Size values are once, few and many counts, or a class for expanded clones, and some rows have none.

v_gene,j_gene,d_gene,abundance,CDR3nt,CDR3aa
TRBV21-1,TRBJ2-5,-,-,TGTGCCAGCAGCACTCGGACAGCTTACCAAGAGACCCAGTACTTC,CASSTRTAYQETQYF
TRBV27,TRBJ1-1,TRBD1,-,TGTGCCAGCAGTTCACGACAGGGGAGAGCTTTCTTT,CASSSRQGRAFF
TRBV15,TRBJ1-5,TRBD1,few,TGTGCCACCAGCAGAGATGACAGGGTTGGACAGCCCCAGCATTTT,CATSRDDRVGQPQHF
TRBV11-2,TRBJ2-7,-,-,TGTGCCAGCAGCTTAGGGGCAGGGTGGCGCTACGAGCAGTACTTC,CASSLGAGWRYEQYF
TRBV5-4,TRBJ2-5,-,few,TGTGCCAGCAGCGTGAAGTTGGCGGAGCAAGAGACCCAGTACTTC,CASSVKLAEQETQYF
TRBV28,TRBJ1-2,TRBD1,-,TGTGCCAGCAGTCCCCGGGGACAGAACTATGGCTACACCTTC,CASSPRGQNYGYTF
TRBV19,TRBJ2-1,-,-,TGTGCCAGTAGTCGGAACAGGGCCCCCTCCTACAATGAGCAGTTCTTC,CASSRNRAPSYNEQFF
TRBV5-1,TRBJ2-5,TRBD2,few,TGCGCCAGCAGCTCCCCGGGAGGACTATATGAGACCCAGTACTTC,CASSSPGGLYETQYF
TRBV18,TRBJ2-7,-,-,TGTGCCAGCTCACCGAAAGAGACGGGAACCCAGTACTTC,CASSPKETGTQYF
TRBV5-1,TRBJ2-1,TRBD2,-,TGCGCCAGCAGCTTGGGCCTAGCGGGAGTCTATGAGCAGTTCTTC,CASSLGLAGVYEQFF
TRBV5-1,TRBJ2-3,-,-,TGCGCCAGCAGCGGGGGGCGCCCCCTCACAGATACGCAGTATTTT,CASSGGRPLTDTQYF
TRBV29-1,TRBJ2-3,-,-,TGCAGCGTTGACTCCCTAAGCACAGATACGCAGTATTTT,CSVDSLSTDTQYF
TRBV7-2,TRBJ2-3,TRBD2,-,TGTGCCAGCAGCTCTTGGACTAGCGGGACAGATACGCAGTATTTT,CASSSWTSGTDTQYF
TRBV7-9,TRBJ1-1,TRBD1,-,TGTGCCAGCAGCCCCCGTTCGGCAGGGGGCACTGAAGCTTTCTTT,CASSPRSAGGTEAFF
TRBV15,TRBJ1-5,-,many,TGTGCCACCAGCGGTACAGTATGGCGGGCCCAGCATTTT,CATSGTVWRAQHF
TRBV11-2,TRBJ2-3,TRBD1,-,TGTGCCAGCAGCACAGGGGGCTTTGCAGATACGCAGTATTTT,CASSTGGFADTQYF
TRBV5-1,TRBJ2-2,TRBD1,-,TGCGCCACCAGGACAGGAGTCACCGGGGAGCTGTTTTTT,CATRTGVTGELFF
TRBV29-1,TRBJ2-3,-,-,TGCAGCGTTGAATCCGCTAATACGCAGTATTTT,CSVESANTQYF
TRBV12-3/TRBV12-4,TRBJ1-5,-,-,TGTGCCAGCAGTGTTGGCAGGGTCAATCAGCCCCAGCATTTT,CASSVGRVNQPQHF
TRBV28,TRBJ1-2,-,few,TGTGCCAGCAGTGTCCCCAGGACAGTAGCTAACTATGGCTACACCTTC,CASSVPRTVANYGYTF
TRBV28,TRBJ2-1,TRBD2,few,TGTGCCAGCAGTTCGAGCGGGAGCTCCTACAATGAGCAGTTCTTC,CASSSSGSSYNEQFF
TRBV18,TRBJ2-2,-,many,TGTGCCAGCTCACCAGCACGGAATCGCGGCACCGGGGAGCTGTTTTTT,CASSPARNRGTGELFF
TRBV19,TRBJ2-1,-,many,TGTGCCAGTAGTACGCAGTACTCGACGTACGGTGAGCAGTTCTTC,CASSTQYSTYGEQFF
TRBV19,TRBJ2-3,-,many,TGTGCCAGTAGTCCGTGGACTACAGATACGCAGTATTTT,CASSPWTTDTQYF
TRBV10-3,TRBJ2-3,-,few,TGTGCCATCAGTGATGAGAGGGATATATCGACAGATACGCAGTATTTT,CAISDERDISTDTQYF
TRBV28,TRBJ2-4,-,few,TGTGCCAGCAGTCCCCCTTGGGCGGGGAGTCTTGCCAAAAACATTCAGTACTTC,CASSPPWAGSLAKNIQYF
TRBV10-3,TRBJ2-5,-,-,TGTGCCATCAGTGAGAATGGGCAAGAGACCCAGTACTTC,CAISENGQETQYF
TRBV20-1,TRBJ2-1,TRBD1,few,TGCAGTGCCACCGGTGCGGGCAGGGGGAACAATGAGCAGTTCTTC,CSATGAGRGNNEQFF
TRBV2,TRBJ2-7,-,few,TGTGCCAGCAGCCAGGACAGCTCCTACGAGCAGTACTTC,CASSQDSSYEQYF
TRBV19,TRBJ1-5,-,many,TGTGCCAGTAGTCCCACAGGGAGCGGCAATCAGCCCCAGCATTTT,CASSPTGSGNQPQHF
TRBV4-2,TRBJ1-2,-,few,TGTGCCAGCAGCCAAGGGGGCCTGGCAGCTAACTATGGCTACACCTTC,CASSQGGLAANYGYTF
TRBV30,TRBJ1-1,-,-,TGTGCCTGGAGTGTACAGCCCGGCACTGAAGCTTTCTTT,CAWSVQPGTEAFF
TRBV28,TRBJ1-6,-,-,TGTGCCAGTCGCCCGGGCAGCGTAAATTCACCCCTCCACTTT,CASRPGSVNSPLHF
TRBV28,TRBJ2-7,-,-,TGTGCCAGCAGTTTCGGTTACAGGAGCTCCTACGAGCAGTACTTC,CASSFGYRSSYEQYF
TRBV28,TRBJ2-6,TRBD2,-,TGTGCCAGCAGCAATACCTGGACTAGCTGGGCGTCCGGGGCCAACGTCCTGACTTTC,CASSNTWTSWASGANVLTF
TRBV6-2/TRBV6-3,TRBJ2-1,-,-,TGTGCCAGCAGTTACGACGGGAGAAGCGTTAGCTCCTACAATGAGCAGTTCTTC,CASSYDGRSVSSYNEQFF
TRBV19,TRBJ1-5,-,few,TGTGCCAGTAGTATCCGTCCCAAGGAGCCCCAGCATTTT,CASSIRPKEPQHF
TRBV10-3,TRBJ2-7,TRBD1,-,TGTGCCACCACAGGGGGCTACGAGCAGTACTTC,CATTGGYEQYF
TRBV7-2,TRBJ1-6,-,-,TGTGCCAGCAGCTTGTCTGCGTCACCCCTCCACTTT,CASSLSASPLHF
TRBV29-1,TRBJ1-2,TRBD1,few,TGCAGCGTTGGTGGGGCAGGACAGGGATATGGCTACACCTTC,CSVGGAGQGYGYTF
TRBV19,TRBJ1-5,TRBD1,-,TGTGCCAGCAGAACGACAGGGGAGGGTCAGCCCCAGCATTTT,CASRTTGEGQPQHF
TRBV9,TRBJ1-5,-,few,TGTGCCAGCAGCGTAAATACGGAAATGCGTAGGGATAGCAATCAGCCCCAGCATTTT,CASSVNTEMRRDSNQPQHF
TRBV2,TRBJ1-1,-,many,TGTGCCAGCAGTGTGGAACGGTCGAACACTGAAGCTTTCTTT,CASSVERSNTEAFF
TRBV2,TRBJ1-2,TRBD1,few,TGTGCCAGCAGCGCCGGGACAGTACTTAGTTACTATGGCTACACCTTC,CASSAGTVLSYYGYTF
TRBV14,TRBJ2-2,-,-,TGTGCCAGCAGCTCAAGGGCCCCGAACACCGGGGAGCTGTTTTTT,CASSSRAPNTGELFF
TRBV11-3,TRBJ2-3,TRBD2,-,TGTGCCAGCAGCCGGACTAGCGGGAGGGGAGCAGATACGCAGTATTTT,CASSRTSGRGADTQYF
TRBV12-3/TRBV12-4,TRBJ1-2,-,-,TGTGCCAGCAGCCGCGGCGAGGGGCGAGGCTACACCTTC,CASSRGEGRGYTF
TRBV7-8,TRBJ1-2,-,few,TGTGCCAGCAGCCCGCGGACCACACTCGGGGGCTACACCTTC,CASSPRTTLGGYTF
TRBV5-6,TRBJ1-2,-,-,TGTGCCAGCAGCTCGTTACAGGGAGTGAGGGGCTACACCTTC,CASSSLQGVRGYTF
TRBV11-2,TRBJ2-3,-,few,TGTGCCAGCAGCCCGAGCGTACCGGGTCTAACGGCAGATACGCAGTATTTT,CASSPSVPGLTADTQYF
TRBV19,TRBJ2-7,-,-,TGTGCCAGTAGTATAATCAACGAGCAGTACTTC,CASSIINEQYF
TRBV20-1,TRBJ2-3,-,-,TGCAGTGCTAGGGTGGCAGGGGTATTCGTTTTGGATACGCAGTATTTT,CSARVAGVFVLDTQYF
TRBV29-1,TRBJ2-3,TRBD2,many,TGCAGCGTTGGACCTAGCGGGAGTGCAGATACGCAGTATTTT,CSVGPSGSADTQYF
TRBV18,TRBJ2-6,-,many,TGTGCCAGCTCGAGGGCCTCTGGGGCCAACGTCCTGACTTTC,CASSRASGANVLTF
TRBV5-1,TRBJ2-5,-,-,TGCGCCAGCAGCTTGTTAACCGGCCAAGAGACCCAGTACTTC,CASSLLTGQETQYF
TRBV5-6,TRBJ2-1,-,many,TGTGCCAGCAGCCACAATCGGGGGGCCGGTGGACAGTTCTTC,CASSHNRGAGGQFF
TRBV30,TRBJ1-1,TRBD1,-,TGTGCCTGGAGGAAGGGGGCAGCTTTCTTT,CAWRKGAAFF
TRBV6-5,TRBJ2-2,-,few,TGTGCCAGCAGAACAGGAGCTTCGAACACCGGGGAGCTGTTTTTT,CASRTGASNTGELFF
TRBV28,TRBJ2-1,-,few,TGTGCCAGCAGTCGGGTCGAGAGGAGCTCCTACAATGAGCAGTTCTTC,CASSRVERSSYNEQFF